Below are 18 T cell receptor beta chains sequenced from a single sample in a study of cytomegalovirus exposure and HLA in healthy donors. The PCR used 60 Vbeta and 13 Jbeta primers. The repertoire was sequenced with immunoSEQ multiplex PCR; TCRdb's copy has only in-frame clones and lacks some. This sample has 150,000 or so clones, with about 80% found just once. Sequencing was carried out using PBMCs. The receptors were sampled from a woman aged 40-49 years in good health and CMV-seronegative.

J is TRBJ1-4 and V is TRBV4-3; 7 positions agree with TRBD1. V shed 0 bases and J 8 bases; nucleotides not matched to a gene: 9. Germline CDR1 LGHNA, CDR2 YSLEER. The CDR3 spans 16 residues. CDR3 loop: CASSQEVGDSWEKLFF. CDR3 DNA sequence: TGCGCCAGCAGCCAAGAAGTGGGGGACAGTTGGGAAAAACTGTTTTTT.

The chain has TRBV28 and TRBJ2-4, with a possible D match to TRBD1 (5 bases). The CDR3 loop spans 16 amino acids. The germline gives CDR1 MDHEN, CDR2 SYDVKM. V lost 5 bases, J lost 0 bases, and 14 bases lay in between. CDR3 nucleotide sequence: TGTGCCAGCAGTCCGACCCTACAGGTAGCCAAAAACATTCAGTACTTC. This encodes CASSPTLQVAKNIQYF.

This CDR3 is CASSRDPGTGANEQFF. The CDR3 nucleotides are TGTGCCAGCAGTAGAGACCCCGGGACAGGGGCCAATGAGCAGTTCTTC. The genes are TRBV11-3 and TRBJ2-1, with 10 bases matching TRBD1. This CDR3 region has 16 residues. J lost 6 bases, V lost 6 bases, and 11 bases had no gene match. The V gene's germline CDR1 is SGHNT and CDR2 YENEEA.

The chain employs TRBV29-1 and TRBJ2-2; D is unresolved. CDR1 is SQVTM, CDR2 ANQGSEA, per germline. V lost 4 bases and J 1 base, leaving 7 bases between the germline ends. The CDR3 length is 13 residues. CDR3 sequence: CSVVKRNTGELFF. CDR3 in DNA: TGCAGCGTTGTCAAGCGGAACACCGGGGAGCTGTTTTTT.

This clone was found a few times. This rearrangement joins TRBV5-6 to TRBJ1-2; 8 nucleotides line up with TRBD1. V trimming: 1 base; J trimming: 4 bases; junction bases outside the gene matches: 15. This CDR3 comprises 18 residues. Germline CDR1 is SGHDT and CDR2 is YYEEEE. The CDR3 protein is CASSLWRGRGRFGYGYTF. CDR3 nucleotide sequence: TGTGCCAGCAGCTTGTGGAGAGGCAGGGGGCGCTTTGGCTATGGCTACACCTTC.

The J gene is TRBJ1-2, the V gene TRBV9, with TRBD1 matching 11 bases. The germline V gene has CDR1 SGDLS and CDR2 YYNGEE. The ends lost 3 bases at V and 3 bases at J; junction bases unmatched: 4. This CDR3 region has 15 residues. As DNA, the CDR3 is TGTGCCAGCAGCGCCTGGACAGGGGGCGACTATGGCTACACCTTC. Amino acid sequence: CASSAWTGGDYGYTF.

In this sample, this clone turned up once. This chain connects TRBV9 to TRBJ2-7; 9 bases are a match to TRBD1. This CDR3 contains 16 residues. V lost 4 bases to trimming and J lost 2 bases; unmatched junction nucleotides: 10. Germline loops: CDR1 SGDLS, CDR2 YYNGEE. For the CDR3, the DNA is TGTGCCAGCAGCATCGGGACAGGGAGGATACCCTACGAGCAGTACTTC. Its translation is CASSIGTGRIPYEQYF.

This clone was observed a single time. The chain uses TRBV12-5 and TRBJ2-3; 7 nucleotides agree with TRBD2. Trimming at V came to 0 bases and at J to 2 bases, leaving 2 bases not matched to a gene. The V gene's germline CDR1 is LGHNT and CDR2 FRNRAP. The length of the CDR3 is 15 residues. The CDR3 loop is CASGLVGGDTDTQYF. CDR3 in DNA: TGTGCTAGTGGTTTGGTTGGGGGGGACACAGATACGCAGTATTTT. Full variable domain (rest looked up from reference TRBV12-5 and TRBJ2-3): DARVTQTPRHKVTEMGQEVTMRCQPILGHNTVFWYRQTMMQGLELLAYFRNRAPLDDSGMPKDRFSAEMPDATLATLKIQPSEPRDSAVYFCASGLVGGDTDTQYFGPGTRLTVL.

The chain employs TRBV11-2 and TRBJ2-7; D might be TRBD1 (5 bases). The CDR3 length is 13 residues. Germline CDR1 is SGHAT and CDR2 is FQNNGV. Trimming stripped 3 bases from V and 3 bases from J, with 9 bases between. The chain's CDR3 is CASSLTVIYEQYF. In DNA form, the CDR3 reads TGTGCCAGCAGCTTGACAGTGATCTACGAGCAGTACTTC. The full variable domain, with the rest looked up from reference TRBV11-2 and TRBJ2-7, is EAGVAQSPRYKIIEKRQSVAFWCNPISGHATLYWYQQILGQGPKLLIQFQNNGVVDDSQLPKDRFSAERLKGVDSTLKIQPAKLEDSAVYLCASSLTVIYEQYFGPGTRLTVT.

The V call is TRBV2, the J call TRBJ2-7; TRBD1 matches at 8 bases. With V trimmed by 8 bases and J by 0 bases, 6 bases remained unmatched. This CDR3 contains 14 residues. Per germline, CDR1 SNHLY and CDR2 FYNNEI. CDR3 region: CASLKDRDSYEQYF. The CDR3 region has the DNA TGTGCCAGCCTAAAGGACAGGGACTCCTACGAGCAGTACTTC.

This clone has only a few counts. CDR3 residues: CASSLGQGTEKLFF. The DNA of the CDR3 is TGTGCCAGCAGCTTGGGACAGGGGACTGAAAAACTGTTTTTT. The chain has TRBV7-9 and TRBJ1-4; 10 bases map to TRBD1. The CDR3 extends over 14 amino acids. In germline, CDR1 is SEHNR, CDR2 FQNEAQ (reference sequence). J lost 7 bases, V lost 3 bases, and 2 bases had no gene match. Supplemented by reference TRBV7-9 and TRBJ1-4, the full variable domain reads DTGVSQNPRHKITKRGQNVTFRCDPISEHNRLYWYRQTLGQGPEFLTYFQNEAQLEKSRLLSDRFSAERPKGSFSTLEIQRTEQGDSAMYLCASSLGQGTEKLFFGSGTQLSVL.

The chain combines TRBV12-5 with TRBJ1-2; D is ambiguous. V was pared by 4 bases and J by 2 bases, with 11 bases between. The CDR3 spans 14 residues. CDR1 and CDR2 (germline): LGHNT, FRNRAP. Written as DNA, the CDR3 is TGTGCTAGTGGTTCGTCCGGGTCAAACTATGGCTACACCTTC. This encodes CASGSSGSNYGYTF.

This clone has only one observation. The rearrangement uses TRBV7-3 and TRBJ2-1, with TRBD2 as a possible D gene (6 bases). Trimming took 5 bases from V and 6 from J, leaving 14 bases between them. This CDR3 is built from 14 residues. The V gene's germline CDR1 is SGHTA and CDR2 FQGTGA. This chain's CDR3 is CASSQAGTSNEQFF. CDR3 sequence (DNA): TGTGCCAGCAGCCAGGCCGGGACTTCCAATGAGCAGTTCTTC.

V gene TRBV28 combines with J gene TRBJ2-3; 9 bases map to TRBD2. After removal of 4 bases from V and 8 bases from J, the junction contained 7 bases not matched to a gene. CDR3 size: 14 residues. Germline loops: CDR1 MDHEN, CDR2 SYDVKM. The chain's CDR3 is CASSSSGMKVTQYF. CDR3 nucleotides: TGTGCCAGCAGTTCTAGCGGGATGAAGGTTACGCAGTATTTT.

The chain's CDR3 is CASSLGGLRGTQETQYF. DNA for the CDR3: TGTGCCAGCAGCTTAGGGGGATTGCGGGGGACCCAAGAGACCCAGTACTTC. The chain combines TRBV7-2 with TRBJ2-5, with 7 nucleotides matching TRBD2. After removal of 1 base from V and 1 base from J, the junction contained 9 bases not matched to a gene. Germline V CDR1 and CDR2: SGHTA, FQGNSA. The CDR3 sequence is 17 residues long. The variable domain in full, with the rest retrieved from reference TRBV7-2 and TRBJ2-5, is GAGVSQSPSNKVTEKGKDVELRCDPISGHTALYWYRQSLGQGLEFLIYFQGNSAPDKSGLPSDRFSAERTGGSVSTLTIQRTQQEDSAVYLCASSLGGLRGTQETQYFGPGTRLLVL.

The J gene is TRBJ1-2, the V gene TRBV19; 8 bases fit TRBD1. Germline CDR1 LNHDA, CDR2 SQIVND (reference sequence). The CDR3 runs 13 residues. V shed 6 bases, J shed 3 bases, and the junction held 3 bases outside the gene matches. The CDR3 region has the DNA TGTGCCAGTAGCGGACAGGGAGACTATGGCTACACCTTC. Its translation is CASSGQGDYGYTF.

This clone occurred a few times. V usage is TRBV11-3 and J usage is TRBJ2-2; TRBD2 agrees at 7 bases. The J segment lost 7 bases and the V segment lost 3 bases, leaving 5 bases of the junction unmatched. This CDR3 has 14 residues. Germline V gene lookup returns CDR1 SGHNT and CDR2 YENEEA. CDR3 nucleotides: TGTGCCAGCAGCTTCGGACGGGGGGACGGGGAGCTGTTTTTT. Translating gives CASSFGRGDGELFF.

This rearrangement joins TRBV7-2 to TRBJ2-3, with TRBD2 as a possible D gene (7 bases). The germline gives CDR1 SGHTA, CDR2 FQGNSA. Between the trimmed V and J ends, which lost 4 bases and 5 bases, there was a span of 13 bases. The CDR3 is made up of 14 amino acids. The CDR3 DNA reads as TGTGCCAGCAGCTCAGAGGGGGGGGGAGATACGCAGTATTTT. Encoded protein: CASSSEGGGDTQYF.